A selection of T cell receptor beta chains follows, all from one sample in a study of blood T cell repertoires in COVID-19. Assay: immunoSEQ multiplex PCR; the TCRdb copy retains only in-frame clones and omits some. The table lists around 300,000 clones, 88% of them singletons. The specimen sequenced was PBMCs or T cells enriched from blood (not recorded which). The receptors were gathered from a woman in her thirties who had recovered from COVID-19. The CDR3 runs from the conserved cysteine through the conserved F or W. A D gene is named only where the DNA matches it firmly. The size entry is marked missing in some rows and otherwise reads once, few, many or a size class.

d_call j_call clone_size v_call cdr3_aa cdr3_nt
TRBD2 TRBJ2-7 few TRBV5-5 CASSLRGRAGGSYEQYF TGTGCCAGCAGCTTGCGGGGACGAGCGGGAGGCTCCTACGAGCAGTACTTC
NA TRBJ1-4 NA TRBV11-2 CASSFRATNEKLFF TGTGCCAGCAGCTTCCGGGCAACTAATGAAAAACTGTTTTTT
NA TRBJ2-3 NA TRBV24-1 CATSVYSTDTQYF TGTGCCACCAGTGTCTATAGCACAGATACGCAGTATTTT
NA TRBJ2-1 medium-sized TRBV6-4 CASRESPSSYNEQFF TGTGCCAGCAGAGAAAGCCCAAGCTCCTACAATGAGCAGTTCTTC
TRBD2 TRBJ2-7 NA TRBV11-2 CASSPRTSIYEQYF TGTGCCAGCAGCCCCAGGACTAGCATCTACGAGCAGTACTTC
NA TRBJ2-1 once TRBV24-1 CATSGPGGSEYNEQFF TGTGCCACCAGTGGGCCGGGGGGCTCCGAGTACAATGAGCAGTTCTTC
TRBD1 TRBJ1-5 NA TRBV19 CASSTYEETGFFGNQPQHF TGTGCCAGTTCCACCTATGAAGAGACAGGGTTTTTCGGCAATCAGCCCCAGCATTTT
TRBD1 TRBJ2-4 NA TRBV6-5 CASSRDRLSKNIQYF TGTGCCAGCAGTAGGGACAGGCTTTCAAAAAACATTCAGTACTTC
TRBD2 TRBJ2-1 NA TRBV5-1 CASSPGTSGRGEQFF TGCGCCAGCAGCCCGGGGACTAGCGGGAGAGGTGAGCAGTTCTTC
TRBD1 TRBJ1-5 NA TRBV19 CASSIRARDRGTQHF TGTGCCAGTAGTATAAGGGCCCGGGACAGGGGGACCCAGCATTTT
TRBD1 TRBJ2-7 NA TRBV11-2 CASSSVWDSRNYEQYF TGTGCCAGCAGCTCCGTATGGGACAGTAGGAACTACGAGCAGTACTTC
NA TRBJ2-3 NA TRBV7-3 CASSLTWAVSADTQYF TGTGCCAGCAGCTTAACGTGGGCTGTATCAGCAGATACGCAGTATTTT
TRBD1 TRBJ2-2 NA TRBV7-7 CASSRIPGTDTGELFF TGTGCTAGCAGCCGAATCCCCGGGACAGACACCGGGGAGCTGTTTTTT
TRBD1 TRBJ1-1 few TRBV5-1 CASSTGYTEAFF TGCGCCAGCTCGACAGGGTACACTGAAGCTTTCTTT
NA TRBJ1-1 once TRBV11-2 CASSLLSRNTEAFF TGTGCCAGCAGCTTACTGAGCCGAAACACTGAAGCTTTCTTT
NA TRBJ2-1 few TRBV10-3 CAISLASVDNEQFF TGTGCCATCAGTTTGGCTAGCGTTGACAATGAGCAGTTCTTC
NA TRBJ1-1 NA TRBV6-5 CASGNREDTEAFF TGTGCCAGCGGCAATCGGGAGGACACTGAAGCTTTCTTT
TRBD1 TRBJ1-2 NA TRBV10-1 CASSSDRRSNYGYTF TGCGCCAGCAGTTCGGACAGGAGATCAAACTATGGCTACACCTTC
NA TRBJ2-7 NA TRBV27 CASSGQGPLYEQYF TGTGCCAGCAGTGGGCAGGGGCCCCTCTACGAGCAGTACTTC
NA TRBJ1-1 NA TRBV4-3 CASSQGRWRNTEAFF TGCGCCAGCAGCCAGGGTCGTTGGAGGAACACTGAAGCTTTCTTT
TRBD2 TRBJ2-1 NA TRBV11-3 CASSLFGGGGSYNEQFF TGTGCCAGCAGCTTATTTGGCGGGGGTGGCTCCTACAATGAGCAGTTCTTC
TRBD1 TRBJ2-3 NA TRBV27 CASSLRDRHTDTQYF TGTGCCAGCAGTTTAAGGGACAGGCACACAGATACGCAGTATTTT
TRBD1 TRBJ1-2 NA TRBV16 CASSRSPTGRSRGYTF TGTGCCAGCAGCCGCTCTCCGACAGGGAGGTCGCGAGGCTACACCTTC
NA TRBJ1-2 NA TRBV30 CAMPFGGTNYGYTF TGTGCCATGCCTTTCGGGGGAACTAACTATGGCTACACCTTC
NA TRBJ1-4 NA TRBV18 CASSPGQLLIGEKLFF TGTGCCAGCTCACCAGGACAGCTCTTGATAGGAGAAAAACTGTTTTTT
TRBD1 TRBJ2-7 NA TRBV6-2/TRBV6-3 CASSRFVTGVHEQYF TGTGCCAGCAGTCGCTTTGTTACAGGGGTGCACGAGCAGTACTTC
NA TRBJ1-2 NA TRBV9 CASSGTSPTRGYGYTF TGTGCCAGCAGCGGGACATCCCCTACGCGAGGCTATGGCTACACCTTC